This T cell receptor (beta chain) was sequenced for a study of shared clonotypes between healthy human individuals. Sorted-subset replicate PCR reactions were performed with 150 to 200 ng DNA, corresponding to 25,000 to 35,000 T cell genomes. Profiled with immunoSEQ multiplex PCR; TCRdb holds only in-frame clones, not every one. The data hold some 2.4 million clones, with roughly 93% observed a single time. After removal of 3 bases from V and 6 bases from J, the junction contained 1 base not matched to a gene. Germline lookup yields CDR1 DFQATT and CDR2 SNEGSKA (reference sequence). This CDR3 region has 11 residues.

This receptor was identified in a man aged 18 to 35 in good health. Some clones in this sample may be carry-over from other donors' samples. This chain links TRBV20-1 with TRBJ2-7, with 8 bases that match TRBD1. Source material: naive CD4+ T cells from PBMCs. Subset of the sample: CD45RA+ positively selected. The chain's CDR3 is CSASRGPEQYF. The CDR3 region has the DNA TGCAGTGCTAGCAGGGGGCCCGAGCAGTACTTC.